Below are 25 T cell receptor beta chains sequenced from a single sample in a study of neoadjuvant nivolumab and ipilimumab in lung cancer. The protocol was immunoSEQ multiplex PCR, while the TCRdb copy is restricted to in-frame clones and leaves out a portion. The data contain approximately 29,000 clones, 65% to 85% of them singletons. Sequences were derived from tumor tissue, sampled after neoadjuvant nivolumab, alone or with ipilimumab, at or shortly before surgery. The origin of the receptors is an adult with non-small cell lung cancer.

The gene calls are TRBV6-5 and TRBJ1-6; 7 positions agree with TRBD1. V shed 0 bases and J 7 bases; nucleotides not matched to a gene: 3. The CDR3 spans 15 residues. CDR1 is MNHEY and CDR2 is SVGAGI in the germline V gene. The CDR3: CASSYSRQGNSPLHF. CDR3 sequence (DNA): TGTGCCAGCAGTTACTCGAGACAGGGAAATTCACCCCTCCACTTT.

CDR3 DNA: TGTGCCAGCTCACCACGACGGGGGCTTGATACCGGGGAGCTGTTTTTT. Translated, it gives CASSPRRGLDTGELFF. This chain joins TRBV18 and TRBJ2-2; either TRBD1 or TRBD2 may supply D (6 bases each). Trimming removed 1 base from V and 5 bases from J, with 14 bases in between. Germline-derived CDR1 and CDR2 are KGHSH and LQKENI. The CDR3 extends over 16 amino acids.

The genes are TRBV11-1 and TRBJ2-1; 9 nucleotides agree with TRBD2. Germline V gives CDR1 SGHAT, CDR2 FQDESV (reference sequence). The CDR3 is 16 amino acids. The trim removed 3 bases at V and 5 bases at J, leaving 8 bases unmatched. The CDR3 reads CASSLWGLAGDNEQFF. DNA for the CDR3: TGTGCCAGCAGCTTGTGGGGACTAGCAGGGGACAATGAGCAGTTCTTC.

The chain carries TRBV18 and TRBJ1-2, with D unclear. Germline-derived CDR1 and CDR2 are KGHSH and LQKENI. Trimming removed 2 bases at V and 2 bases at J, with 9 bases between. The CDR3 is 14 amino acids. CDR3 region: CASSPDRGNYGYTF. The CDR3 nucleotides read TGTGCCAGCTCACCAGATCGGGGAAACTATGGCTACACCTTC.

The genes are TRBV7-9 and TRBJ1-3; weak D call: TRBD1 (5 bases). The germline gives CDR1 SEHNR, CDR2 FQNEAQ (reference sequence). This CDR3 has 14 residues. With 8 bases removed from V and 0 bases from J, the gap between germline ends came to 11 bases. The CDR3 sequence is CASAGRNSGNTIYF. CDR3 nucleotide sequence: TGTGCCAGCGCGGGACGTAACTCTGGAAACACCATATATTTT.

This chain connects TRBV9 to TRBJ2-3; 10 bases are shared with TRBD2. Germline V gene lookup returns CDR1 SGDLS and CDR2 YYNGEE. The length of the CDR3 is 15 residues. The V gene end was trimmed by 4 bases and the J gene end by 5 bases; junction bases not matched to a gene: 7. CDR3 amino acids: CASSISGGSVDTQYF. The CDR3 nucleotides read TGTGCCAGCAGCATTAGCGGGGGGTCGGTAGATACGCAGTATTTT.

The CDR3: CASSWSGLAGAYSYEQYF. CDR3 nucleotide sequence: TGTGCCAGCAGCTGGAGTGGGCTAGCGGGGGCCTACTCCTACGAGCAGTACTTC. The J gene is TRBJ2-7, the V gene TRBV5-4; 10 bases agree with TRBD2. Losses at the gene ends were 3 bases for V and 0 bases for J; bases not matched to a gene: 12. The CDR3 is 18 amino acids. CDR1 and CDR2 from the germline V gene are SGHNT and YYREEE (reference sequence). Supplemented by reference TRBV5-4 and TRBJ2-7, the full variable domain reads ETGVTQSPTHLIKTRGQQVTLRCSSQSGHNTVSWYQQALGQGPQFIFQYYREEENGRGNFPPRFSGLQFPNYSSELNVNALELDDSALYLCASSWSGLAGAYSYEQYFGPGTRLTVT.

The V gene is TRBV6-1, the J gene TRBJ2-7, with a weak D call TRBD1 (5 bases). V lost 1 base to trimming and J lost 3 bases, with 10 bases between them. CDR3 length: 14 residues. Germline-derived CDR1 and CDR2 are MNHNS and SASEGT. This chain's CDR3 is CASSEGTTSYEQYF. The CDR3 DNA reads TGTGCCAGCAGTGAAGGGACAACGAGCTACGAGCAGTACTTC.

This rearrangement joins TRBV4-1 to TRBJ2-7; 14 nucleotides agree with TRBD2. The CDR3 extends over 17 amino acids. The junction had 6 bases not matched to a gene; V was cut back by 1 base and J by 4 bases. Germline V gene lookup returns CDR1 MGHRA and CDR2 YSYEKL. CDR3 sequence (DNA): TGCGCCAGCAGCCAAGGAAGTGGACTAGCGGGGGGTTACGAGCAGTACTTC. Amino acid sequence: CASSQGSGLAGGYEQYF.

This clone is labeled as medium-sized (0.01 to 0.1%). For the CDR3, the DNA is TGTGCCAGTAGTATAGATGGGGACGGCCCTCGATTCTTTGGCTACACCTTC. As protein: CASSIDGDGPRFFGYTF. The V and J genes are TRBV19 and TRBJ1-2, with a weak D call TRBD1 (5 bases). Germline V CDR1 and CDR2: LNHDA, SQIVND (reference sequence). CDR3 size: 17 residues. Between the trimmed V and J ends, which lost 0 bases and 7 bases, there was a span of 21 bases. The variable domain in full, with the rest retrieved from reference TRBV19 and TRBJ1-2, is DGGITQSPKYLFRKEGQNVTLSCEQNLNHDAMYWYRQDPGQGLRLIYYSQIVNDFQKGDIAEGYSVSREKKESFPLTVTSAQKNPTAFYLCASSIDGDGPRFFGYTFGSGTRLTVV.

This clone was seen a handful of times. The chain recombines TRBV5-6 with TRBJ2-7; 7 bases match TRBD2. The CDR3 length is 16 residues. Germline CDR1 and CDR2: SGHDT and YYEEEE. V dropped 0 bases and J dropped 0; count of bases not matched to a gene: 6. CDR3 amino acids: CASSLGAGVTSYEQYF. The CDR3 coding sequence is TGTGCCAGCAGCTTGGGGGCGGGAGTTACCTCCTACGAGCAGTACTTC.

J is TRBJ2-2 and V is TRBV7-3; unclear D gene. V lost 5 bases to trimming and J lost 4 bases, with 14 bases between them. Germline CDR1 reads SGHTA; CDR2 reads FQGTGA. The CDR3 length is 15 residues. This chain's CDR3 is CASSPTGPFTGELFF. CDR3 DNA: TGTGCCAGCAGCCCCACGGGTCCCTTCACCGGGGAGCTGTTTTTT.

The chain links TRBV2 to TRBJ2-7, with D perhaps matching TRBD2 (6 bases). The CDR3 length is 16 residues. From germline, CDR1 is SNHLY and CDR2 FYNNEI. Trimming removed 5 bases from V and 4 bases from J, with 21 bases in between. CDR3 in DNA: TGTGCCAGCAGTCTAGCCTTGGCAATTGGGGGGTACGAGCAGTACTTC. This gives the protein CASSLALAIGGYEQYF.

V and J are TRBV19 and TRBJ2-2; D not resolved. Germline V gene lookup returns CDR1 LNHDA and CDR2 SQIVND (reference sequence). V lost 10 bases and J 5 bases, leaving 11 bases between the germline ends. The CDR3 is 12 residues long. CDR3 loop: CATLIHTGELFF. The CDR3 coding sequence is TGTGCCACCCTGATCCATACCGGGGAGCTGTTTTTT. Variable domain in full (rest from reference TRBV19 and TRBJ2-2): DGGITQSPKYLFRKEGQNVTLSCEQNLNHDAMYWYRQDPGQGLRLIYYSQIVNDFQKGDIAEGYSVSREKKESFPLTVTSAQKNPTAFYLCATLIHTGELFFGEGSRLTVL.

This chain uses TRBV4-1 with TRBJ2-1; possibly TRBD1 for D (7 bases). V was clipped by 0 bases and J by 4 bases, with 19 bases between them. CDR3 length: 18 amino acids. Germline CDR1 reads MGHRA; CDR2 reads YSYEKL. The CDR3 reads CASSQDGPGDSIYNEQFF. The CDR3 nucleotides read TGCGCCAGCAGCCAAGACGGTCCGGGGGACAGTATATACAATGAGCAGTTCTTC.

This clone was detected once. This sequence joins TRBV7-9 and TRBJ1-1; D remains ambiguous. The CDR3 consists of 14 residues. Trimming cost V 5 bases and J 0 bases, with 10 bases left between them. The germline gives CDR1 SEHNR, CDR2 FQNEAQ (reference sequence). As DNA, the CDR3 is TGTGCCAGCAGCCCACAGAGCATGAACACTGAAGCTTTCTTT. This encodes CASSPQSMNTEAFF.

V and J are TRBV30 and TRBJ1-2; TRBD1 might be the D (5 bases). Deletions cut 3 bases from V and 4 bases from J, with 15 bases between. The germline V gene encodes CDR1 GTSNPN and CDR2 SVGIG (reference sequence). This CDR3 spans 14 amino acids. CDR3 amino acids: CAWRVGGRSYGYTF. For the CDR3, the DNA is TGTGCCTGGAGAGTCGGGGGGAGGTCCTATGGCTACACCTTC.

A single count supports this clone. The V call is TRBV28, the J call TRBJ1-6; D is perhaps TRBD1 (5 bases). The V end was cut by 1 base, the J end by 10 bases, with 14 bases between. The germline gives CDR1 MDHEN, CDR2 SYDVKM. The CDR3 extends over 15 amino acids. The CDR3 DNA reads TGTGCCAGCAGTTTATCTGCTCCAGGGAACTCACCCCTCCACTTT. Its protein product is CASSLSAPGNSPLHF.

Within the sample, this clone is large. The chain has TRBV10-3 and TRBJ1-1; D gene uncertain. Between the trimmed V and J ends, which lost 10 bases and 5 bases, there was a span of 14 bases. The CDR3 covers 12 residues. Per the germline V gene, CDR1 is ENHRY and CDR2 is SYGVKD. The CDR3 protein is CATKHGETEAFF. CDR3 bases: TGTGCCACGAAACATGGAGAGACTGAAGCTTTCTTT.

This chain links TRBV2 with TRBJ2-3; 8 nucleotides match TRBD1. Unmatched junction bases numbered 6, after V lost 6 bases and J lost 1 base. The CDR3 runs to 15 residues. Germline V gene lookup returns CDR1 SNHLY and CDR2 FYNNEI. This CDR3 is CASSSQDRGTDTQYF. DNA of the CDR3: TGTGCCAGCAGCAGTCAGGACAGGGGCACAGATACGCAGTATTTT.

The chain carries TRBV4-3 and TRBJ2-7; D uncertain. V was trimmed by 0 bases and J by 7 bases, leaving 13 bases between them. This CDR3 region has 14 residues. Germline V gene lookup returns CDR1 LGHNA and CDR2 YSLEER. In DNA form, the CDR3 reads TGCGCCAGCAGCCAAGATCTCCCAGCTCGGGAGCAGTACTTC. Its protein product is CASSQDLPAREQYF.

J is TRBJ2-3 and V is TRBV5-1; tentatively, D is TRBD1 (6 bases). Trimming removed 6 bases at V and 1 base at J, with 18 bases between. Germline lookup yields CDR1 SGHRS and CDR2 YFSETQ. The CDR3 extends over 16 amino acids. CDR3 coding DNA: TGCGCCAGCAAGACCCCAGGGGTAGGTGGCACAGATACGCAGTATTTT. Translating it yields CASKTPGVGGTDTQYF.

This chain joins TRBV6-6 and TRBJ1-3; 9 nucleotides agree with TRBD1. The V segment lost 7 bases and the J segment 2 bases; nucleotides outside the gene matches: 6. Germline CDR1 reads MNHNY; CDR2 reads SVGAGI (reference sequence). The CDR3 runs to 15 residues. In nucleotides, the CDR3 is TGTGCCAGCATTCTAACAGGGGGCGCTGGAAACACCATATATTTT. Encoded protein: CASILTGGAGNTIYF.

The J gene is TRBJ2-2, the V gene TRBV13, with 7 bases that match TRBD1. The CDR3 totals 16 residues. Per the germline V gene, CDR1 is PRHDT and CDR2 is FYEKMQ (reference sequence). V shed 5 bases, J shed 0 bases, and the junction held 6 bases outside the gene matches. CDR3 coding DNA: TGTGCCAGCAGCCCACGTCAGGGGGCGAACACCGGGGAGCTGTTTTTT. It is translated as CASSPRQGANTGELFF.

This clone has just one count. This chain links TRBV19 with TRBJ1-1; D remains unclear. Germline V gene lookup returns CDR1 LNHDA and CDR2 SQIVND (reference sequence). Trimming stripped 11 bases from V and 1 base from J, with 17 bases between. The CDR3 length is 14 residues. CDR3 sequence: CASRRERTNTEAFF. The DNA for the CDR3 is TGTGCCTCCCGAAGGGAGAGGACGAACACTGAAGCTTTCTTT. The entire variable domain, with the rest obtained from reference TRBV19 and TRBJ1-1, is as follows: DGGITQSPKYLFRKEGQNVTLSCEQNLNHDAMYWYRQDPGQGLRLIYYSQIVNDFQKGDIAEGYSVSREKKESFPLTVTSAQKNPTAFYLCASRRERTNTEAFFGQGTRLTVV.